The 6 T cell receptor beta chains below come from one sample, sequenced in a study of T cells in Graves' hyperthyroidism and ophthalmopathy. RNA transcripts were the template for amplifying TCR beta CDR3 regions. First-round RT-PCR targeting the TCR CDR3 was performed with the HTBI primer set. Using its own MiXCR run on the multiplex PCR reads, TCRdb lists one record per CDR3 protein. The data show about 740,000 distinct CDR3 sequences, around 15% seen once. The material sequenced was blood. The receptor set was obtained from a woman under 30 with Graves' hyperthyroidism.

V and J are TRBV7-2 and TRBJ2-1; D might be TRBD2 (6 bases). In germline, CDR1 is SGHTA, CDR2 FQGNSA. The CDR3 runs 14 residues. Trimming removed 3 bases from V and 8 bases from J, with 14 bases in between. CDR3 in DNA: TGTGCCAGCAGCTTGGGAGGCGGATCCTATGAGCAGTTCTTC. Amino acid sequence: CASSLGGGSYEQFF.

The gene calls are TRBV25-1 and TRBJ1-4; 9 bases line up with TRBD1. The length of the CDR3 is 16 residues. The V gene's germline CDR1 is MGHDK and CDR2 SYGVNS. V lost 4 bases to trimming and J lost 3 bases; unmatched junction nucleotides: 6. The CDR3 loop is CASSVRQGGANEKLFF. Here the CDR3 DNA reads TGTGCCAGCAGTGTTAGACAGGGGGGAGCTAATGAAAAACTGTTTTTT. The full variable domain, with the rest looked up from reference TRBV25-1 and TRBJ1-4, is EADIYQTPRYLVIGTGKKITLECSQTMGHDKMYWYQQDPGMELHLIHYSYGVNSTEKGDLSSESTVSRIRTEHFPLTLESARPSHTSQYLCASSVRQGGANEKLFFGSGTQLSVL.

This clonotype was counted at least ten times. This rearrangement joins TRBV11-2 to TRBJ1-2, with 9 bases lining up with TRBD1. Germline loops: CDR1 SGHAT, CDR2 FQNNGV. The V and J ends lost 4 bases and 4 bases, in that order; junction bases with no gene match: 7. The CDR3 loop spans 15 amino acids. The CDR3 DNA sequence: TGTGCCAGCAGCTACCCGGGACAGGGCCCCTATGGCTACACCTTC. Residues: CASSYPGQGPYGYTF.

The sample holds many counts of this clonotype. The chain carries TRBV5-1 and TRBJ2-7, with D possibly being TRBD1 or TRBD2 (5 bases each). In germline, CDR1 is SGHRS, CDR2 YFSETQ. The CDR3 consists of 14 residues. With 3 bases removed from V and 5 bases from J, the gap between germline ends came to 15 bases. CDR3 protein: CASSYRDGEDEQYF. The CDR3 bases are TGCGCCAGCAGCTACCGGGACGGAGAAGACGAGCAGTACTTC.

This chain connects TRBV10-3 to TRBJ2-1; 7 nucleotides match TRBD2. CDR1 and CDR2 (germline): ENHRY, SYGVKD. Unmatched junction bases numbered 7, after V lost 3 bases and J lost 8 bases. This CDR3 has 14 amino acids. The CDR3 region is CAISERRETDEQFF. CDR3 sequence (DNA): TGTGCCATCAGTGAAAGGCGGGAGACTGATGAGCAGTTCTTC.

This clonotype was picked up many times. The J gene is TRBJ2-2, the V gene TRBV7-6; D call uncertain. Germline assignment: CDR1 SGHVS and CDR2 FNYEAQ. The CDR3 totals 18 residues. V lost 0 bases and J 1 base, leaving 15 bases between the germline ends. The CDR3: CASSLAPYWTKNTGELFF. The CDR3 nucleotides are TGTGCCAGCAGCTTAGCCCCTTACTGGACCAAGAACACCGGGGAGCTGTTTTTT.